This paragraph reports one TCR beta chain. This specimen comes from a study of blood T cells in healthy people across ages. This CDR3 spans 16 amino acids. The junction had 9 bases not matched to a gene; V was cut back by 3 bases and J by 1 base. The germline V gene encodes CDR1 DFQATT and CDR2 SNEGSKA (reference sequence). The authors isolated at least 6.5 million PBMCs per sample. A second PCR of about 7 to 12 cycles used a sample-barcoded 5' primer and a J-beta primer mix. TCRdb passed the 5' RACE reads through MiXCR, listing each CDR3 protein once. The sample lists around 780,000 distinct CDR3 sequences; about a quarter were seen once. These same data were also listed under a study on T cells of mothers and their children. That work states: In each mother, TCR beta CDR3 reads exceeded 8 million; in each child, they numbered around 3 million. Related mother-child pairs showed slightly higher but non-significant overlap than unrelated pairs.

The sequence was collected from a boy between 5 and 17 years old in good health. The specimen was blood. The chain uses TRBV20-1 and TRBJ2-5; TRBD2 agrees at 9 bases. The CDR3 spells CSASKDPLAGQETQYF. In DNA form, the CDR3 reads TGCAGTGCTAGTAAGGACCCACTAGCGGGCCAAGAGACCCAGTACTTC.